This T cell receptor (beta chain) is drawn from a study of blood T cell repertoires in COVID-19. Across the study: The samples span acute and convalescent COVID-19 from the United States, Italy and Spain. T cells, B-cell-depleted T cells, or PBMCs supplied cDNA or gDNA.

The study drew participants aged about 18 to 95 years from some 25 US areas. Cohort allocation depended upon clinical history that participants reported. V lost 3 bases and J lost 5, with 4 bases in between. This CDR3 contains 11 residues. Profiling relied on immunoSEQ multiplex PCR, and the TCRdb table lists in-frame clones only, not all of them. This sample has about 400,000 clones, with 88% found just once. This clone was detected only once. The chain joins TRBV12-3 or TRBV12-4 to TRBJ1-1; D is unresolved. The sequence was collected from a woman in her thirties or forties with acute COVID-19. Sequenced: PBMCs or T cells enriched from blood (not recorded which). The CDR3 DNA follows: TGTGCCAGCAGTTTTCAGACTGAAGCTTTCTTT. Residues: CASSFQTEAFF.